The 2 T cell receptor beta chains in this list originate from one sample, sequenced in a study. TCRdb reanalysed the 5' RACE reads using MiXCR and keeps one entry per CDR3 protein. The table records approximately 42,000 distinct CDR3 sequences, 25% to 35% of them present only once. The sequenced sample consisted of memory CD4+ T cells sorted from a lymph node. Subset given: memory CD4+ T cells, CD4+CD45RO+CD25-. The receptors shown here come from a female donor with breast cancer.

This clonotype was seen only a few times. The chain uses TRBV27 and TRBJ2-1; 7 nucleotides agree with TRBD1. Germline CDR1 reads MNHEY; CDR2 reads SMNVEV (reference sequence). V trimming: 7 bases; J trimming: 6 bases; junction bases outside the gene matches: 6. The length of the CDR3 is 13 residues. CDR3 DNA sequence: TGTGCCAGCAACCGACAGGGACCCAATGAGCAGTTCTTC. Protein: CASNRQGPNEQFF.

For this clonotype: The CDR3 does not close with the conserved phenylalanine or tryptophan, likely indicating a read error. The rearrangement links TRBV7-9 to TRBJ2-3; the match to TRBD2 covers 11 bases. Trimming at V came to 5 bases and at J to 8 bases, leaving 6 bases not matched to a gene. The CDR3 runs 14 residues. The germline CDR1 and CDR2 sequences are SEHNR and FQNEAQ (reference sequence). In DNA, the CDR3 is TGTGCCAGCAGCGTGGGACTAGCGGAGGTTACGCAGTATCTT. It encodes CASSVGLAEVTQYL.